This TCR beta chain was sequenced during a study of OX40 agonist ivuxolimab in advanced cancers. Study-level background: Ivuxolimab, which targeted the costimulatory receptor OX40 (CD134), was an agonistic, fully human IgG2 monoclonal antibody. In the dose-escalation cohort, 70% to 85% of patients were male, and the mean age was roughly 60 years with a range of 23 to 79. Among the 52 dose-escalation patients, about 20 had hepatocellular carcinoma, approximately 15 melanoma, 9 renal cell carcinoma and 9 head and neck cancer. The point of sequencing TCRbeta in the periphery was to test whether ivuxolimab changed TCR sequence diversity and drove clonal T-cell expansion. Patients were allowed to have had prior anti-PD-1, anti-PD-L1 or anti-CTLA-4 therapy, and roughly 40% of the dose-escalation patients had been treated with checkpoint inhibitors. Partial responses occurred in three dose-escalation patients, of whom one had hepatocellular carcinoma and two had cutaneous melanoma. Intravenous ivuxolimab was administered to patients every 2 weeks at six dose levels: 0.01, 0.1, 0.3, 1.5, 3 and 10 mg/kg. The paper covers the monotherapy dose-escalation part of the phase I ivuxolimab trial, which included N ≈ 57 patients. What the authors observed across the whole study: At doses of 0.1 to 3.0 mg/kg, clonal expansion of both CD4+ and CD8+ blood T cells was observed from baseline to week 6. After ivuxolimab, CD8+ T cells had more expanded clones than CD4+ T cells on average. Low levels of normalized T-cell clonal expansion were also shown by some nonresponding patients. Which antigens the clonally expanded peripheral T cells were specific for was not determined. In the 0.1-3.0 mg/kg groups, partial responders had among the lowest normalized peripheral clonal expansion, particularly in CD8+ T cells.

V sheds 3 bases and J sheds 0 bases, leaving 9 bases between their ends. Its CDR3 holds 14 amino acids, cysteine through phenylalanine. The sequence is cut down to CDR3 DNA, 42 bases in frame from base 1. CDR1 SGHTA and CDR2 FQGNSA are derived from the germline V gene. The trial excluded patients who had a history of autoimmune disease or were on systemic immunosuppression. Peripheral blood for TCR sequencing was collected from all dose cohorts at baseline, on cycle 4 day 1, and on cycle 7 day 1. The samples were taken from a phase I, first-in-human, multicenter, open-label dose-escalation trial of ivuxolimab. Adults with locally advanced or metastatic head and neck squamous cell, hepatocellular, melanoma or renal cell carcinoma were enrolled in the trial. Before TCR sequencing, CD4+ T cells and CD8+ T cells were sorted from peripheral blood as separate populations. For sequencing of the TCRbeta CDR3 region, genomic DNA was extracted from the sorted cells. The immunoSEQ Assay was used for sequencing of TCRbeta CDR3 regions. TCRdb obtained this table from immuneACCESS and retained in-frame rearrangements with V and J assigned. These tables miss some clones; where compared with another copy, unresolved V genes account for less than half of the shortfall, and the remainder is unexplained. The sample records about 68,000 clones, 80% to 90% of which are singletons. The biggest ten clones account for about 1.7% of the sample.

As for this clone: Its cognate antigen has yet to be identified. There are no base qualities to consult, and no much larger clone falls within one base.

The receptor was isolated from an adult with an advanced solid tumor such as melanoma, head and neck, liver or kidney cancer. The sequenced sample was CD4+ or CD8+ T cells sorted from blood, obtained in a trial of the OX40 agonist ivuxolimab. The sequence joins TRBV7-2 to TRBJ2-7, and perhaps TRBD2 as D gene, on 6 matching bases. The CDR3 loop reads CASSFRDSSYEQYF. The DNA sequence is as follows: TGTGCCAGCAGCTTCCGGGACTCCTCCTACGAGCAGTACTTC. Full variable domain (CDR3 extended with the reference TRBV7-2 and TRBJ2-7 proteins): GAGVSQSPSNKVTEKGKDVELRCDPISGHTALYWYRQSLGQGLEFLIYFQGNSAPDKSGLPSDRFSAERTGGSVSTLTIQRTQQEDSAVYLCASSFRDSSYEQYFGPGTRLTVT.